Below are 12 T cell receptor beta chains sequenced from a single sample in a study of blood T cell repertoires in COVID-19. Produced via immunoSEQ multiplex PCR; TCRdb's table is partial and in-frame only. Among about 190,000 clones, about 85% were seen once, and the ten largest hold 0.95% to 1.3%. Sequencing was performed on peripheral blood. Source of these receptors: a man in his thirties or forties with acute or convalescent COVID-19.

V is TRBV30 and J is TRBJ1-1, with TRBD1 as a possible D gene (5 bases). This CDR3 comprises 13 residues. V lost 2 bases and J lost 6, with 13 bases in between. The germline gives CDR1 GTSNPN, CDR2 SVGIG (reference sequence). Here the CDR3 reads CAWSLLTTAEAFF. CDR3 in DNA: TGTGCCTGGAGTCTACTAACGACAGCTGAAGCTTTCTTT.

This sequence joins TRBV11-2 and TRBJ1-2, with D unresolved. Germline V gives CDR1 SGHAT, CDR2 FQNNGV. V was pared by 0 bases and J by 7 bases, with 6 bases between. The CDR3 runs to 12 residues. The DNA of the CDR3 is TGTGCCAGCAGCTTAGATTACGGTGGCTACACCTTC. It encodes CASSLDYGGYTF.

This clone was seen only once. The gene calls are TRBV6-5 and TRBJ2-7; D is perhaps TRBD1 (6 bases). Germline V gene lookup returns CDR1 MNHEY and CDR2 SVGAGI. Trimming removed 7 bases from V and 12 bases from J, with 13 bases in between. This CDR3 is 10 amino acids long. Here the CDR3 reads CASIYGQPYF. CDR3 in DNA: TGTGCCAGCATCTATGGACAGCCGTACTTC.

The CDR3 protein is CASSKTGQGSGYTF. CDR3 bases: TGTGCCAGCAGCAAGACAGGGCAAGGTTCTGGCTACACCTTC. The chain uses TRBV6-5 and TRBJ1-2, with 7 bases lining up with TRBD1. Trimming cost V 6 bases and J 7 bases; bases outside gene matches: 11. This CDR3 has 14 amino acids. The germline V gene encodes CDR1 MNHEY and CDR2 SVGAGI.

V gene TRBV19 combines with J gene TRBJ1-2, with a weak D call TRBD1 (6 bases). The V and J ends lost 6 bases and 6 bases respectively, with 14 bases between them. This CDR3 spans 13 amino acids. The V gene's germline CDR1 is LNHDA and CDR2 SQIVND (reference sequence). The CDR3 nucleotides are TGTGCCAGTAGGGCAAGGGCAGGGGATGGCTACACCTTC. This translates into CASRARAGDGYTF.

The CDR3 coding sequence is TGTGCCTGGCATCCGGGACAATGGGAGACCCAGTACTTC. Its translation: CAWHPGQWETQYF. The V gene is TRBV30, the J gene TRBJ2-5; a possible D gene is TRBD1 (6 bases). CDR3 length: 13 amino acids. Germline V CDR1 and CDR2: GTSNPN, SVGIG (reference sequence). V was clipped by 5 bases and J by 5 bases, with 15 bases between them.

This chain links TRBV25-1 with TRBJ1-4; no firm D call. This CDR3 is 14 amino acids long. The V end lost 3 bases, the J end lost 4 bases, and 9 bases lay between the germline ends. Germline V gene data show CDR1 as MGHDK and CDR2 as SYGVNS. The CDR3 DNA sequence: TGTGCCAGCAGTGACCAGGCACTTAATGAAAAACTGTTTTTT. Protein: CASSDQALNEKLFF. The whole variable domain, filled in from reference TRBV25-1 and TRBJ1-4, reads EADIYQTPRYLVIGTGKKITLECSQTMGHDKMYWYQQDPGMELHLIHYSYGVNSTEKGDLSSESTVSRIRTEHFPLTLESARPSHTSQYLCASSDQALNEKLFFGSGTQLSVL.

The chain carries TRBV6-5 and TRBJ2-2, with no clear D. Trimming took 6 bases from V and 3 from J, leaving 11 bases between them. This CDR3 region has 14 residues. Germline V gene sequence: CDR1 MNHEY, CDR2 SVGAGI. The CDR3 here is CASRSPYHTGELFF. In DNA form, the CDR3 reads TGTGCCAGCAGATCCCCCTATCACACCGGGGAGCTGTTTTTT.

This chain joins TRBV7-3 and TRBJ1-5; tentatively, D is TRBD1 (5 bases). CDR1 and CDR2 (germline): SGHTA, FQGTGA. This CDR3 is 14 amino acids long. Deletions cut 5 bases from V and 8 bases from J, with 16 bases between. This CDR3 is CASSPSGGREPQHF. The DNA of the CDR3 is TGTGCCAGCAGCCCGTCCGGGGGGAGGGAGCCCCAGCATTTT. The variable domain in full, with the rest retrieved from reference TRBV7-3 and TRBJ1-5, is GAGVSQTPSNKVTEKGKYVELRCDPISGHTALYWYRQSLGQGPEFLIYFQGTGAADDSGLPNDRFFAVRPEGSVSTLKIQRTERGDSAVYLCASSPSGGREPQHFGDGTRLSIL.

This clone was counted once. The rearrangement uses TRBV5-1 and TRBJ2-1, with TRBD1 as a possible D gene (6 bases). The V gene's germline CDR1 is SGHRS and CDR2 YFSETQ. V was cut by 0 bases and J by 7 bases, with 17 bases left in between. This CDR3 region has 16 residues. The CDR3 is CASSLEDGGLFNEQFF. For the CDR3, the DNA is TGCGCCAGCAGCTTGGAGGATGGGGGCCTTTTTAATGAGCAGTTCTTC.

The chain carries TRBV9 and TRBJ2-1; 15 bases are shared with TRBD2. Trimming removed 4 bases from V and 8 bases from J; junction bases left unmatched: 7. CDR1 SGDLS and CDR2 YYNGEE come from the germline V gene. The CDR3 totals 16 residues. CDR3 coding DNA: TGTGCCAGCAGCCGACCGGGACTAGCGGGAGGTTATGAGCAGTTCTTC. Its protein product is CASSRPGLAGGYEQFF.

The chain is built from TRBV11-2 and TRBJ2-5; a possible D gene is TRBD2 (5 bases). CDR3 length: 14 amino acids. CDR1 SGHAT and CDR2 FQNNGV come from the germline V gene. Trimming pared 5 bases from V and 4 bases from J, leaving 14 bases between. The CDR3 here is CASSRLRAGETQYF. Here the CDR3 DNA reads TGTGCCAGCAGCCGACTGAGGGCCGGAGAGACCCAGTACTTC.